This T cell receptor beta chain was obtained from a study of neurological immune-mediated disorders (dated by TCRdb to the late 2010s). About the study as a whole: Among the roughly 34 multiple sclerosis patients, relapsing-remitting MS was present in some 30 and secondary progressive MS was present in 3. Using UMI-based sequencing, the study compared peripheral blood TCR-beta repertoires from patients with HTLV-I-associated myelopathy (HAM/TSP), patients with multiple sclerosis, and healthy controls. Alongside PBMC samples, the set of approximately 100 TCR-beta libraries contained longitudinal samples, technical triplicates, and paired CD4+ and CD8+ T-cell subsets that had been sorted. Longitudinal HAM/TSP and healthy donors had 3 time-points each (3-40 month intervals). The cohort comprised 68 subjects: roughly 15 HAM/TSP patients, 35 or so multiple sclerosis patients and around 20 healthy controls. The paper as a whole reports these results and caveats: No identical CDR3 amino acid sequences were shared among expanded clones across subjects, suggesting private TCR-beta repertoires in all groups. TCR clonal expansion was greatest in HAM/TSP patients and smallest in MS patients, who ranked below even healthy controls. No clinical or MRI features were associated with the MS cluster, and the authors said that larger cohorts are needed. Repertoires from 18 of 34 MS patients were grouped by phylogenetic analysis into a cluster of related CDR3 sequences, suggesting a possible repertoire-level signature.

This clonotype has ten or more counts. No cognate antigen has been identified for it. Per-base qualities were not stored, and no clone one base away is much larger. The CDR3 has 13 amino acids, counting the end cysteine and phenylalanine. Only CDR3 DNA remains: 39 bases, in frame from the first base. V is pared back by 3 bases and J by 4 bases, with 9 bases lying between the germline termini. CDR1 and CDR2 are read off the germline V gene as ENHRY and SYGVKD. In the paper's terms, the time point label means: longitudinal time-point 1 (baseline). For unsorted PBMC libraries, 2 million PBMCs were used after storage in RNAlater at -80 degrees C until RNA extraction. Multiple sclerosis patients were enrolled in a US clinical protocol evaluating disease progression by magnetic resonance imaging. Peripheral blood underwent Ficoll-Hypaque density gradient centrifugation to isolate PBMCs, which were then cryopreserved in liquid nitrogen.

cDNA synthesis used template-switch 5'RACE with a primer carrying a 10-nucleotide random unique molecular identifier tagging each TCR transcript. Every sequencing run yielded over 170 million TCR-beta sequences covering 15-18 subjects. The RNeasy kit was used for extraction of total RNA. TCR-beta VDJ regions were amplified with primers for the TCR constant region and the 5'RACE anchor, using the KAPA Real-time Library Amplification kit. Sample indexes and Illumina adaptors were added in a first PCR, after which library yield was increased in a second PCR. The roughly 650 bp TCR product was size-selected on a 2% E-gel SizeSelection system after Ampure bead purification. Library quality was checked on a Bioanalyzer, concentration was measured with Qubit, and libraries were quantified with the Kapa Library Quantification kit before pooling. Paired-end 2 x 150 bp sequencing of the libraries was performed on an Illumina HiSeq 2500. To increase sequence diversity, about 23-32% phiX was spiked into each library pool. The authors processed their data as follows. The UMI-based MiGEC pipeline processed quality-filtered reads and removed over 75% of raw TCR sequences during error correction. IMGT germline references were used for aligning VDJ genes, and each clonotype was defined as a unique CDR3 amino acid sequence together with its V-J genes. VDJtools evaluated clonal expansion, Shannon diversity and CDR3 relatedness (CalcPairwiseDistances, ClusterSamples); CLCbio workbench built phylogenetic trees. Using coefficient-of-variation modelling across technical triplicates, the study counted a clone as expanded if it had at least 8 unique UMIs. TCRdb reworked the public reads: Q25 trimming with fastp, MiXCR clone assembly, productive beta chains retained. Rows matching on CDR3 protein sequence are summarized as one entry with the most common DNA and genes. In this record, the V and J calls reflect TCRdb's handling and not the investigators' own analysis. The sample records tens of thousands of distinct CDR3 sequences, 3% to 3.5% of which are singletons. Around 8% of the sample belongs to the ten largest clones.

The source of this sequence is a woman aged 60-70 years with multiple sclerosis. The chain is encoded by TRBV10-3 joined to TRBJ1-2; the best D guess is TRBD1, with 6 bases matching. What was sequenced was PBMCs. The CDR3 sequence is CAISDGGPYGYTF. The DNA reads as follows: TGTGCCATCAGTGATGGGGGCCCCTATGGCTACACCTTC.